These 20 T cell receptor beta chains share one sample of origin, sequenced in a study of shared clonotypes between healthy human individuals. Method: immunoSEQ multiplex PCR; TCRdb's copy keeps in-frame clones and lacks some. The sample lists millions of clones; about 93% were seen once. Positive CCR7 selection of CD45RO-negative cells yielded the naive CD8 cells, and terminally differentiated effector memory CD45RA+ cells were excluded. Source material: naive CD8+ T cells from PBMCs. The receptors derive from a man younger than 35 in good health. Some clones in this sample may be carry-over from other donors' samples.

The J gene is TRBJ2-7, the V gene TRBV5-1; TRBD1 matches 7 bases. V trimming: 4 bases; J trimming: 0 bases; junction bases outside the gene matches: 4. Germline V gene sequence: CDR1 SGHRS, CDR2 YFSETQ. The CDR3 runs 14 residues. DNA of the CDR3: TGCGCCAGCAGCCCCTGGACAGGCTCCTACGAGCAGTACTTC. Translation gives CASSPWTGSYEQYF.

This clone was seen just once. J is TRBJ2-7 and V is TRBV27; TRBD1 aligns across 7 bases. The CDR3 runs to 16 residues. Looked up from germline, CDR1 is MNHEY and CDR2 is SMNVEV (reference sequence). The trim removed 0 bases at V and 2 bases at J, leaving 7 bases unmatched. The CDR3 DNA reads TGTGCCAGCAGTTTATCCTCAGGGGACAGAGCCTACGAGCAGTACTTC. Translating it yields CASSLSSGDRAYEQYF.

This clone was picked up a small number of times. Different DNA sequences within this sample yield the same CDR3. This chain connects TRBV6-5 to TRBJ1-2; D unclear. Between the trimmed V and J ends, which lost 0 bases and 3 bases, there was a span of 8 bases. The CDR3 is 14 residues long. CDR1 and CDR2 (germline): MNHEY, SVGAGI. The DNA for the CDR3 is TGTGCCAGCAGTTACTCAGAGGGAGACTATGGCTACACCTTC. Its translation: CASSYSEGDYGYTF.

The rearrangement uses TRBV27 and TRBJ1-4, with TRBD1 matching 11 bases. J lost 3 bases, V lost 8 bases, and 20 bases had no gene match. The CDR3 runs to 20 residues. Germline CDR1 and CDR2: MNHEY and SMNVEV (reference sequence). CDR3: CASSLSRDRGMLSSNEKLFF. The DNA of the CDR3 is TGTGCCAGCTCACTCAGCCGGGACAGGGGGATGTTATCTTCTAATGAAAAACTGTTTTTT.

The CDR3 nucleotides are TGTGCCAGTAGTCGCCCCCGGGATGAAGCTTTCTTT. Translating it yields CASSRPRDEAFF. The rearrangement links TRBV19 to TRBJ1-1; D gene uncertain. Trimming left V 5 bases short and J 7 bases short, with 11 bases between. The germline V gene has CDR1 LNHDA and CDR2 SQIVND (reference sequence). This CDR3 has 12 residues.

The rearrangement links TRBV11-2 to TRBJ2-7; 7 nucleotides match TRBD2. This CDR3 has 13 residues. J lost 3 bases, V lost 5 bases, and 4 bases had no gene match. In germline, CDR1 is SGHAT, CDR2 FQNNGV. CDR3 sequence (DNA): TGTGCCAGCAGCGGGGCTAGCGGCTACGAGCAGTACTTC. Translating gives CASSGASGYEQYF.

The chain carries TRBV27 and TRBJ2-3; TRBD2 might be the D (6 bases). V lost 3 bases to trimming and J lost 4 bases, with 11 bases between them. The CDR3 has 14 amino acids. The V gene's germline CDR1 is MNHEY and CDR2 SMNVEV (reference sequence). CDR3 sequence (DNA): TGTGCCAGCAGTTTTCTGGGGGGATCAGATACGCAGTATTTT. Its protein product is CASSFLGGSDTQYF.

The chain carries TRBV28 and TRBJ2-7; D is unresolved. The V end lost 5 bases, the J end lost 1 base, and 9 bases lay between the germline ends. CDR3 size: 13 residues. In germline, CDR1 is MDHEN, CDR2 SYDVKM. The CDR3 region is CASSPKNSYEQYF. CDR3 bases: TGTGCCAGCAGTCCCAAAAATTCCTACGAGCAGTACTTC.

V gene TRBV15 combines with J gene TRBJ1-5; D ambiguous. This CDR3 comprises 12 residues. Trimming shortened V by 0 bases and J by 13 bases, and 10 bases separated the two germline ends. Germline V lookup: CDR1 LNHNV, CDR2 YYDKDF (reference sequence). The CDR3 loop reads CATSRDGRTQHF. Written as DNA, the CDR3 is TGTGCCACCAGCAGAGATGGAAGGACTCAGCATTTT.

V and J are TRBV28 and TRBJ1-2; no definite D call. Germline-derived CDR1 and CDR2 are MDHEN and SYDVKM. There are 16 residues in the CDR3. V lost 6 bases and J lost 5, with 22 bases in between. CDR3 protein: CASSLGPGPPPYGYTF. The CDR3 coding sequence is TGTGCCAGCAGCCTGGGCCCTGGGCCCCCCCCTTATGGCTACACCTTC.

The rearrangement links TRBV19 to TRBJ2-2, with 8 bases that match TRBD2. The CDR3 runs to 14 residues. Germline trimming cut 7 bases from V and 4 bases from J; bases unmatched to any gene: 5. From germline, CDR1 is LNHDA and CDR2 SQIVND (reference sequence). The CDR3 region is CASMAGGPTGELFF. CDR3 DNA sequence: TGTGCCAGTATGGCGGGAGGTCCCACCGGGGAGCTGTTTTTT.

This clone came up a few times. The same CDR3 also results from other DNA sequences found in this sample. This chain connects TRBV27 to TRBJ2-7; 9 bases fit TRBD1. The V segment lost 3 bases and the J segment 1 base; nucleotides outside the gene matches: 1. Germline V lookup: CDR1 MNHEY, CDR2 SMNVEV (reference sequence). The CDR3 covers 14 residues. CDR3 in amino acids: CASSLGTGSYEQYF. The CDR3 bases are TGTGCCAGCAGTTTGGGGACAGGGTCCTACGAGCAGTACTTC.

V usage is TRBV2 and J usage is TRBJ2-2; D is possibly TRBD2 (5 bases). V was trimmed by 6 bases and J by 1 base, leaving 15 bases between them. Germline V gives CDR1 SNHLY, CDR2 FYNNEI. The CDR3 is made up of 16 amino acids. The CDR3 spells CASSDIWTGNTGELFF. The DNA of the CDR3 is TGTGCCAGCAGCGATATTTGGACTGGGAACACCGGGGAGCTGTTTTTT.

This clone has just one count. This chain links TRBV9 with TRBJ2-1; D tentatively fits TRBD1 or TRBD2 (5 bases each). V lost 5 bases and J 3 bases, leaving 15 bases between the germline ends. Germline V gene data show CDR1 as SGDLS and CDR2 as YYNGEE. CDR3 length equals 15 residues. CDR3 in amino acids: CASSSRDADYNEQFF. DNA of the CDR3: TGTGCCAGCAGTTCCCGGGACGCAGACTACAATGAGCAGTTCTTC.

V and J are TRBV2 and TRBJ2-2; 7 bases align to TRBD2. V was clipped by 2 bases and J by 2 bases; unmatched bases: 11. The V gene's germline CDR1 is SNHLY and CDR2 FYNNEI. CDR3 length: 18 amino acids. In DNA form, the CDR3 reads TGTGCCAGCAGTGAACTGGACCGGCTAGCGGAAAACACCGGGGAGCTGTTTTTT. As protein: CASSELDRLAENTGELFF.

Only a few counts were recorded for this clone. The rearrangement uses TRBV30 and TRBJ1-1, with D unresolved. This CDR3 is built from 12 residues. Germline CDR1 is GTSNPN and CDR2 is SVGIG (reference sequence). V was shortened by 4 bases and J by 3 bases, with 9 bases between the two germline ends. The CDR3 here is CAWTFGDTEAFF. CDR3 bases: TGTGCCTGGACGTTCGGGGACACTGAAGCTTTCTTT.

Points on this clone: Other DNA sequences of this sample code for an identical CDR3. The V and J genes are TRBV9 and TRBJ1-3, with D hard to call. Germline CDR1 and CDR2: SGDLS and YYNGEE. The CDR3 has 15 amino acids. With 0 bases removed from V and 1 base from J, the gap between germline ends came to 8 bases. The CDR3 region is CASSVDTGSGNTIYF. For the CDR3, the DNA is TGTGCCAGCAGCGTAGATACGGGTTCTGGAAACACCATATATTTT.

Notes on this clone: Other DNA sequences within the sample encode an identical CDR3. The chain is built from TRBV6-5 and TRBJ1-2; D is perhaps TRBD1 (5 bases). The CDR3 runs to 14 residues. CDR1 MNHEY and CDR2 SVGAGI come from the germline V gene. With 0 bases removed from V and 2 bases from J, the gap between germline ends came to 7 bases. CDR3 sequence reads: CASSYSGGNYGYTF. In nucleotides, the CDR3 is TGTGCCAGCAGTTACTCGGGGGGAAACTATGGCTACACCTTC.

In this sample, this clone turned up a few times. Different DNA sequences within this sample yield the same CDR3. The chain couples TRBV27 to TRBJ1-1; no reliable D call. Germline V gene data show CDR1 as MNHEY and CDR2 as SMNVEV (reference sequence). V lost 0 bases and J lost 2, with 4 bases in between. This CDR3 is built from 13 residues. CDR3 in amino acids: CASSLSPNTEAFF. In DNA, the CDR3 is TGTGCCAGCAGTTTATCCCCTAACACTGAAGCTTTCTTT.

This clone appeared a single time. The rearrangement links TRBV9 to TRBJ2-1; D is unresolved. Trimming took off 1 base at V and 8 bases at J, with 13 bases between the two ends. Germline values: CDR1 SGDLS, CDR2 YYNGEE. The CDR3 spans 14 residues. The DNA for the CDR3 is TGTGCCAGCAGCGTACTAGGTTCGTCGGATGAGCAGTTCTTC. It specifies CASSVLGSSDEQFF.